This TCR beta chain was observed in a study of shared clonotypes between healthy human individuals. Overall study results and limits: A reduction in generation probabilities was seen for non-shared clonotypes relative to those shared by all four donors. Only blood was sampled, and tissue TCR repertoires likely differ from blood ones.

The data were produced by immunoSEQ multiplex PCR, yet TCRdb's version contains in-frame clones alone and is incomplete. Of hundreds of thousands of clones listed, about 91% are singletons. The naive CD8 subset, CD45RO-negative cells positively selected for CCR7, excluded terminally differentiated effector memory CD45RA+ cells. About this clone: What it binds is unknown.

The CDR3 spans 13 residues. CDR1 is SGHAT and CDR2 is FQNNGV in the germline V gene. V was pared by 2 bases and J by 7 bases, with 9 bases between. The J gene is TRBJ2-1, the V gene TRBV11-2; tentative D call: TRBD2 (6 bases). Input material: naive CD8+ T cells sorted from blood. The clonotype comes from a man aged 25 to 40 in good health. CDR3 DNA: TGTGCCAGCAGCTTATTTGGAGGGAATGAGCAGTTCTTC. Translated, it gives CASSLFGGNEQFF.